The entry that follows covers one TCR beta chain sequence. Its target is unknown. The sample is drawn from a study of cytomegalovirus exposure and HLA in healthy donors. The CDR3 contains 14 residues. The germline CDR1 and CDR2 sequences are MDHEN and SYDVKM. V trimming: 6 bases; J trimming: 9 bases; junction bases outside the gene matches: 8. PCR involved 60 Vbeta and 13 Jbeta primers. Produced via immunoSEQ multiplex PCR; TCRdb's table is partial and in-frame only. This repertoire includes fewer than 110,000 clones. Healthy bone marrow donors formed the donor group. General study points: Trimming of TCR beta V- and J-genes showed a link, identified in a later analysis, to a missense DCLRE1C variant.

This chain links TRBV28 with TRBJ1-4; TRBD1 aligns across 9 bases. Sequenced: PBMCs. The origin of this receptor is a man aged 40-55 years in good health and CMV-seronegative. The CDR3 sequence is CASRRDRDDKKLFF. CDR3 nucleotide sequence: TGTGCCAGCAGACGGGACAGGGACGATAAAAAACTGTTTTTT.